This passage covers 26 T cell receptor beta chains from one sample sequenced in a study of blood T cell repertoires in COVID-19. Using immunoSEQ multiplex PCR, the repertoire was profiled, and TCRdb retains in-frame clones only, with some absent. Of about 230,000 clones detected, 65% to 85% appear once; the ten largest clones hold roughly 8.7%. The sequenced material came from peripheral blood. The receptors here all came from a man in his forties with active or convalescent COVID-19.

The chain has TRBV4-2 and TRBJ1-5; weak D call: TRBD1 (5 bases). This CDR3 comprises 15 residues. Trimming took 0 bases from V and 4 from J, leaving 10 bases between them. Germline V CDR1 and CDR2: LGHNA, YNFKEQ. As DNA, the CDR3 is TGTGCCAGCAGCCAAGACGACAGCCAGAATCAGCCCCAGCATTTT. Its protein is CASSQDDSQNQPQHF.

The V call is TRBV5-1, the J call TRBJ1-6; perhaps TRBD1 as D (6 bases). The CDR3 is made up of 13 amino acids. Germline CDR1 SGHRS, CDR2 YFSETQ. Between the trimmed V and J ends, which lost 7 bases and 5 bases, there was a span of 10 bases. The chain's CDR3 is CASRDNDNSPLHF. Written as DNA, the CDR3 is TGCGCCAGCCGGGACAACGATAATTCACCCCTCCACTTT.

The chain has TRBV11-3 and TRBJ1-1; no reliable D call. Germline V gene lookup returns CDR1 SGHNT and CDR2 YENEEA. V was shortened by 3 bases and J by 1 base, with 3 bases between the two germline ends. The CDR3 totals 12 residues. CDR3 amino acids: CASSFGNTEAFF. The CDR3 DNA reads TGTGCCAGCAGCTTCGGGAACACTGAAGCTTTCTTT.

This clone has more than one count but fewer than ten. The chain is built from TRBV5-1 and TRBJ1-6; TRBD1 matches 7 bases. The length of the CDR3 is 15 residues. Germline CDR1 reads SGHRS; CDR2 reads YFSETQ. With 0 bases clipped from V and 5 bases from J, the junction kept 2 bases outside the gene matches. The CDR3 protein is CASSLGQGNNSPLHF. Written as DNA, the CDR3 is TGCGCCAGCAGCTTGGGACAGGGTAATAATTCACCCCTCCACTTT. Combining the CDR3 with reference TRBV5-1 and TRBJ1-6 gives the whole variable domain KAGVTQTPRYLIKTRGQQVTLSCSPISGHRSVSWYQQTPGQGLQFLFEYFSETQRNKGNFPGRFSGRQFSNSRSEMNVSTLELGDSALYLCASSLGQGNNSPLHFGNGTRLTVT.

The J gene is TRBJ1-1, the V gene TRBV21-1; TRBD1 is the table's D call, not checked against the DNA. TRBV21-1 is labeled a pseudogene. The CDR3 spans 14 residues. DNA of the CDR3: TGTGCCAGCAGCAACGACAGGGAATACGCTGAAGCTTTCTTT. Protein product: CASSNDREYAEAFF.

This chain connects TRBV10-3 to TRBJ2-7; 10 bases are shared with TRBD1. Germline V gene lookup returns CDR1 ENHRY and CDR2 SYGVKD. The CDR3 is 14 residues long. V was clipped by 6 bases and J by 4 bases; unmatched bases: 6. CDR3 region: CAIRLGQGEYEQYF. CDR3 DNA: TGTGCCATCAGACTCGGACAGGGGGAATACGAGCAGTACTTC.

The chain joins TRBV7-2 to TRBJ1-1; D not resolved. V lost 3 bases to trimming and J lost 5 bases, with 16 bases between them. This CDR3 has 15 residues. In germline, CDR1 is SGHTA, CDR2 FQGNSA. The CDR3 DNA reads TGTGCCAGCAGCTTCTCATCCTCCCAGAGGACTGAAGCTTTCTTT. Encoded protein: CASSFSSSQRTEAFF.

The V call is TRBV11-3, the J call TRBJ1-2; 10 bases match TRBD1. The V gene's germline CDR1 is SGHNT and CDR2 YENEEA. Germline trimming cut 1 base from V and 8 bases from J; bases unmatched to any gene: 4. CDR3 length: 14 residues. CDR3 in DNA: TGTGCCAGCAGCTTAGGACAGGGGGCGAGCGGCTACACCTTC. Translating gives CASSLGQGASGYTF. Supplemented by reference TRBV11-3 and TRBJ1-2, the full variable domain reads EAGVVQSPRYKIIEKKQPVAFWCNPISGHNTLYWYLQNLGQGPELLIRYENEEAVDDSQLPKDRFSAERLKGVDSTLKIQPAELGDSAVYLCASSLGQGASGYTFGSGTRLTVV.

This clone was recorded a few times. The rearrangement uses TRBV5-1 and TRBJ1-3; D gene unclear. The ends were cut back, 4 bases at V and 0 bases at J, with 8 bases in the middle. The CDR3 is 14 amino acids. The germline CDR1 and CDR2 sequences are SGHRS and YFSETQ. CDR3 sequence (DNA): TGCGCCAGCAGCCGGTCTTCCTCTGGAAACACCATATATTTT. Translated: CASSRSSSGNTIYF.

This chain uses TRBV6-6 with TRBJ2-7; 7 bases fit TRBD1. The CDR3 spans 14 residues. The germline gives CDR1 MNHNY, CDR2 SVGAGI (reference sequence). J gave up 1 base and V 2 bases, and 2 bases lay outside the gene matches. DNA of the CDR3: TGTGCCAGCAGTTACGCGGACAGGTCCTACGAGCAGTACTTC. It yields the protein CASSYADRSYEQYF.

V and J are TRBV29-1 and TRBJ2-5; D call uncertain. Germline CDR1 SQVTM, CDR2 ANQGSEA. The V and J ends lost 5 bases and 4 bases respectively, with 5 bases between them. The CDR3 loop spans 10 amino acids. Here the CDR3 reads CSVFRETQYF. In DNA form, the CDR3 reads TGCAGCGTTTTTCGAGAGACCCAGTACTTC.

The V gene is TRBV28, the J gene TRBJ1-5, with D possibly TRBD1 on 6 matching bases. The V gene's germline CDR1 is MDHEN and CDR2 SYDVKM. The CDR3 extends over 14 amino acids. V dropped 5 bases and J dropped 4 bases, with 12 bases sitting between them. CDR3 in DNA: TGTGCCAGCAGTCTCCGGGACAAGAATCAGCCCCAGCATTTT. This codes for CASSLRDKNQPQHF.

The chain combines TRBV2 with TRBJ1-1; tentative D call: TRBD1 (6 bases). From germline, CDR1 is SNHLY and CDR2 FYNNEI. V was trimmed by 7 bases and J by 1 base, leaving 10 bases between them. This CDR3 contains 13 residues. For the CDR3, the DNA is TGTGCCAGCATAGCGGGGGCGAACACTGAAGCTTTCTTT. Its protein product is CASIAGANTEAFF.

This clone showed up just a few times. V is TRBV5-5 and J is TRBJ1-5; 8 bases match TRBD1. CDR3 size: 15 residues. CDR1 and CDR2 from the germline V gene are SGHKS and YYEKEE (reference sequence). The V gene end was trimmed by 2 bases and the J gene end by 2 bases; junction bases not matched to a gene: 3. This chain's CDR3 is CASSLRGQGNQPQHF. The CDR3 bases are TGTGCCAGCAGCTTAAGGGGACAGGGCAATCAGCCCCAGCATTTT.

The chain recombines TRBV6-1 with TRBJ1-1; D not resolved. Germline CDR1 reads MNHNS; CDR2 reads SASEGT. The CDR3 is 14 amino acids. Trimming left V 3 bases short and J 3 bases short, with 11 bases between. The CDR3 loop is CASSELLSDTEAFF. The CDR3 DNA reads TGTGCCAGCAGTGAGTTGCTCTCGGACACTGAAGCTTTCTTT.

Of note for this clone: Other nucleotide sequences from this sample produce the same CDR3. The V call is TRBV11-2, the J call TRBJ2-7; 9 nucleotides line up with TRBD2. Trimming at V came to 1 base and at J to 2 bases, leaving 0 bases not matched to a gene. Germline V gene lookup returns CDR1 SGHAT and CDR2 FQNNGV. This CDR3 comprises 14 residues. The CDR3 here is CASSLVAGAYEQYF. CDR3 sequence (DNA): TGTGCCAGCAGCTTAGTAGCGGGGGCCTACGAGCAGTACTTC.

V usage is TRBV14 and J usage is TRBJ2-1, with a weak D call TRBD2 (6 bases). Germline loops: CDR1 SGHDN, CDR2 FVKESK. This CDR3 has 16 amino acids. V was cut by 2 bases and J by 1 base, with 12 bases left in between. The CDR3 sequence is CASSQTSLISYNEQFF. The CDR3 DNA reads TGTGCCAGCAGCCAAACTAGCTTGATTTCCTACAATGAGCAGTTCTTC.

The chain is built from TRBV20-1 and TRBJ2-7; TRBD2 aligns across 7 bases. CDR1 is DFQATT and CDR2 is SNEGSKA in the germline V gene (reference sequence). This CDR3 is 15 amino acids long. V dropped 3 bases and J dropped 0; count of bases not matched to a gene: 8. CDR3 loop: CSASDLAESSYEQYF. DNA for the CDR3: TGCAGTGCTAGTGATCTAGCGGAGAGCTCCTACGAGCAGTACTTC.

The chain is built from TRBV24-1 and TRBJ2-7; 8 nucleotides line up with TRBD1. Losses at the gene ends were 8 bases for V and 6 bases for J; bases not matched to a gene: 8. The CDR3 has 13 residues. CDR1 and CDR2 from the germline V gene are KGHDR and SFDVKD. CDR3 coding DNA: TGTGCCACCAAGGACCGGACAGGGTCCGAGCAGTACTTC. This codes for CATKDRTGSEQYF.

This clone was seen more than once but under ten times. This CDR3 is CASSPVIGGGRAPTEAFF. Here the CDR3 DNA reads TGTGCCAGCAGCCCGGTCATTGGGGGCGGACGAGCCCCCACTGAAGCTTTCTTT. The chain couples TRBV11-3 to TRBJ1-1, with D possibly being TRBD1 (6 bases). The V and J ends lost 5 bases and 4 bases respectively, with 26 bases between them. The V gene's germline CDR1 is SGHNT and CDR2 YENEEA. The CDR3 consists of 18 residues. Looking up the rest from reference TRBV11-3 and TRBJ1-1 gives the full variable domain: EAGVVQSPRYKIIEKKQPVAFWCNPISGHNTLYWYLQNLGQGPELLIRYENEEAVDDSQLPKDRFSAERLKGVDSTLKIQPAELGDSAVYLCASSPVIGGGRAPTEAFFGQGTRLTVV.

This chain links TRBV30 with TRBJ1-2, with 9 positions matching TRBD1. Germline V gene data show CDR1 as GTSNPN and CDR2 as SVGIG (reference sequence). The CDR3 sequence is 14 residues long. Trimming at V came to 1 base and at J to 3 bases, leaving 3 bases not matched to a gene. The CDR3 sequence: CAWSAQGADYGYTF. CDR3 bases: TGTGCCTGGAGTGCACAGGGGGCGGACTATGGCTACACCTTC.

The J gene is TRBJ2-7, the V gene TRBV6-2 or TRBV6-3, with D perhaps TRBD1 (6 bases). The CDR3 is made up of 14 amino acids. Germline CDR1 MNHEY, CDR2 SVGEGT. V lost 0 bases and J 4 bases, leaving 10 bases between the germline ends. The CDR3 region is CASSYSSRGYEQYF. The CDR3 nucleotides read TGTGCCAGCAGTTACTCGAGTAGGGGGTACGAGCAGTACTTC.

The chain combines TRBV6-5 with TRBJ1-2, with 8 bases fitting TRBD1. The germline V gene has CDR1 MNHEY and CDR2 SVGAGI. J gave up 4 bases and V 5 bases, and 9 bases lay outside the gene matches. This CDR3 region has 15 residues. DNA of the CDR3: TGTGCCAGCAGTAACCGACAGGGGTGGCCCTATGGCTACACCTTC. This gives the protein CASSNRQGWPYGYTF.

The J gene is TRBJ1-2, the V gene TRBV7-9, with 11 bases identical to TRBD1. The trim removed 3 bases at V and 5 bases at J, leaving 11 bases unmatched. Per germline, CDR1 SEHNR and CDR2 FQNEAQ (reference sequence). The length of the CDR3 is 17 residues. CDR3 residues: CASSFGQGAEDEYGYTF. In DNA, the CDR3 is TGTGCCAGCAGCTTCGGACAGGGGGCGGAAGATGAGTATGGCTACACCTTC.

This clone was counted a few times. Other nucleotide sequences in the sample specify the same CDR3. The chain has TRBV19 and TRBJ2-7, with 8 bases aligning to TRBD1. CDR3 length: 14 residues. Germline V gene lookup returns CDR1 LNHDA and CDR2 SQIVND (reference sequence). Trimming cost V 4 bases and J 2 bases; bases outside gene matches: 4. CDR3 in amino acids: CASSTGTGPYEQYF. CDR3 DNA sequence: TGTGCCAGTAGTACTGGGACAGGTCCCTACGAGCAGTACTTC. Looking up the rest from reference TRBV19 and TRBJ2-7 gives the full variable domain: DGGITQSPKYLFRKEGQNVTLSCEQNLNHDAMYWYRQDPGQGLRLIYYSQIVNDFQKGDIAEGYSVSREKKESFPLTVTSAQKNPTAFYLCASSTGTGPYEQYFGPGTRLTVT.

This chain connects TRBV14 to TRBJ1-2; 8 bases agree with TRBD1. The CDR3 consists of 17 residues. Germline lookup yields CDR1 SGHDN and CDR2 FVKESK. V lost 2 bases and J lost 3; bases outside the gene matches: 11. CDR3 sequence reads: CASSQPGQAAWYYGYTF. The CDR3, as DNA: TGTGCCAGCAGCCAACCGGGACAGGCGGCCTGGTACTATGGCTACACCTTC.